The subject of this entry is one T cell receptor beta chain. Its antigen is still unknown. Germline values: CDR1 LNHDA, CDR2 SQIVND (reference sequence). The CDR3 contains 14 residues. V was pared by 3 bases and J by 4 bases, with 12 bases between. 13 Jbeta primers and 60 Vbeta primers were used for the PCR. Original processing notes: About 12 million of roughly 81 million unique TCR beta chains were shared, per a later count. Clones were sequenced by immunoSEQ multiplex PCR, and TCRdb holds only the in-frame ones, with some missing. That table gives V, J and clone size, and the DNA gave D and trimming. The sample is made up of under 90,000 clones, and the top ten hold less than 20% of it. The data were taken from a study of cytomegalovirus exposure and HLA in healthy donors. Study-level points and caveats: 150 or so TCR beta chains were listed as cytomegalovirus-associated.

Samples came from healthy bone marrow donors. The sample taken for sequencing was PBMCs. J is TRBJ1-1 and V is TRBV19; D is uncertain. This clonotype was sampled from a man aged 50 to 59 in good health and CMV-seropositive. The chain's CDR3 is CASSIVGFPTEAFF. CDR3 nucleotides: TGTGCCAGTAGTATCGTCGGGTTCCCCACTGAAGCTTTCTTT.